This record looks at one T cell receptor (beta chain) sequence and its context. As defined, naive CD8 cells were CD45RO-negative and positively selected for CCR7, with terminally differentiated effector memory CD45RA+ cells excluded. The CDR3 has 15 residues. Germline CDR1 is SGHDT and CDR2 is YYEEEE. V shed 4 bases, J shed 0 bases, and the junction held 3 bases outside the gene matches. The sample is drawn from a study of shared clonotypes between healthy human individuals. In the sorted-subset replicate PCRs, approximately 200 ng DNA, tens of thousands of T cell genomes, was used. Sequencing used immunoSEQ multiplex PCR; TCRdb keeps in-frame clones, though not all of them. This table holds around 2,100,000 clones, about 95% found once.

The rearrangement joins TRBV5-6 to TRBJ2-1, with 8 bases aligning to TRBD2. The sample taken for sequencing was naive CD8+ T cells sorted from blood. The TCR originated in a man aged 18 to 30 in good health. The CDR3 loop reads CASSPGTSSYNEQFF. In nucleotides, the CDR3 is TGTGCCAGCAGCCCCGGGACTAGCTCCTACAATGAGCAGTTCTTC. The whole variable domain, filled in from reference TRBV5-6 and TRBJ2-1, reads DAGVTQSPTHLIKTRGQQVTLRCSPKSGHDTVSWYQQALGQGPQFIFQYYEEEERQRGNFPDRFSGHQFPNYSSELNVNALLLGDSALYLCASSPGTSSYNEQFFGPGTRLTVL.